Reported below is one T cell receptor (beta chain). Its antigen is not identified. Trimming at V came to 4 bases and at J to 3 bases, leaving 18 bases not matched to a gene. Germline V gives CDR1 SEHNR, CDR2 FQNEAQ (reference sequence). The CDR3 spans 20 residues. TCRdb re-derived calls from the reads in MiXCR, one entry per CDR3 protein. The sample includes around 47,000 distinct CDR3 sequences, about 18% of them seen just once. These data belong to a study of T cell repertoires in cytomegalovirus infection. Study overall: The study used recently identified HLA-C-restricted and well-studied HLA-B-restricted CMV epitopes. Matching HLA type and CMV infection were both indicated by public TCR beta signatures.

The sample in question was CD8+ T cells from cultured PBMCs, obtained from culture after CMV antigen stimulation. The TCR was taken from a human donor in good health (CMV status not recorded). Some clones in this sample may be carry-over from other donors' samples. The chain recombines TRBV7-9 with TRBJ2-4, with 10 bases identical to TRBD1. CDR3 DNA: TGTGCCAGCAGCTCGCAAGGGAGCCGGACAGGGGGAAATGACAAAAACATTCAGTACTTC. Protein product: CASSSQGSRTGGNDKNIQYF.